Below are 28 T cell receptor beta chains sequenced from a single sample in a study of blood T cell repertoires in COVID-19. TCRdb's copy holds only in-frame clones and misses some; the assay was immunoSEQ multiplex PCR. The sample contains some 170,000 clones, 75% to 90% of which appear only once. Sequenced material: PBMCs or T cells enriched from blood (not recorded which). These receptors were taken from a middle-aged man who had recovered from COVID-19.

The sample holds a few counts of this clone. The chain employs TRBV7-2 and TRBJ1-2; D uncertain. CDR1 SGHTA and CDR2 FQGNSA come from the germline V gene. The germline V and J ends were trimmed by 1 base and 0 bases, with 15 bases remaining between them. This CDR3 region has 17 residues. CDR3 residues: CASSLDMWAESNYGYTF. DNA for the CDR3: TGTGCCAGCAGCTTAGATATGTGGGCAGAATCTAACTATGGCTACACCTTC. Full variable domain (remainder filled in from reference TRBV7-2 and TRBJ1-2): GAGVSQSPSNKVTEKGKDVELRCDPISGHTALYWYRQSLGQGLEFLIYFQGNSAPDKSGLPSDRFSAERTGGSVSTLTIQRTQQEDSAVYLCASSLDMWAESNYGYTFGSGTRLTVV.

V gene TRBV12-5 combines with J gene TRBJ2-3; possibly TRBD2 for D (5 bases). V shed 2 bases and J shed 0 bases, with 9 bases lying between them. Germline-derived CDR1 and CDR2 are LGHNT and FRNRAP. The CDR3 length is 15 residues. The CDR3 region has the DNA TGTGCTAGTGGTTTGTCCCGGACTAGCACAGATACGCAGTATTTT. Encoded protein: CASGLSRTSTDTQYF.

The V gene is TRBV27, the J gene TRBJ2-5; D possibly corresponds to TRBD2 (6 bases). This CDR3 comprises 16 residues. V dropped 5 bases and J dropped 3 bases, with 19 bases sitting between them. CDR1 and CDR2 (germline): MNHEY, SMNVEV (reference sequence). The CDR3 here is CASSIKAGSHKETQYF. In DNA, the CDR3 is TGTGCCAGCAGTATAAAAGCGGGTTCTCATAAAGAGACCCAGTACTTC.

V is TRBV5-8 and J is TRBJ1-5, with a weak D call TRBD1 (5 bases). Germline CDR1 reads SGHTS; CDR2 reads YDEGEE. The CDR3 covers 16 residues. V was cut by 0 bases and J by 3 bases, with 13 bases left in between. This CDR3 reads CASSLARAGNNQPQHF. The CDR3 DNA follows: TGTGCCAGCAGCTTGGCCAGGGCAGGGAACAATCAGCCCCAGCATTTT.

This clone has just a few counts. The chain uses TRBV28 and TRBJ2-3; possibly TRBD2 for D (5 bases). The CDR3 spans 14 residues. Germline assignment: CDR1 MDHEN and CDR2 SYDVKM. V was trimmed by 8 bases and J by 6 bases, leaving 18 bases between them. CDR3 residues: CASAPPGTLDTQYF. CDR3 DNA sequence: TGTGCCAGCGCACCCCCGGGAACCCTGGATACGCAGTATTTT.

The V gene is TRBV5-1, the J gene TRBJ2-5, with 10 bases matching TRBD2. CDR1 SGHRS and CDR2 YFSETQ come from the germline V gene. Losses at the gene ends were 2 bases for V and 1 base for J; bases not matched to a gene: 11. The CDR3 is made up of 18 amino acids. The CDR3 loop reads CASSFPASGSIPQETQYF. The CDR3 DNA sequence: TGCGCCAGCAGCTTCCCGGCTAGCGGGAGTATCCCCCAAGAGACCCAGTACTTC.

This clone appeared a single time. This chain uses TRBV28 with TRBJ2-7; 11 bases fit TRBD1. This CDR3 has 15 amino acids. The germline CDR1 and CDR2 sequences are MDHEN and SYDVKM. V was clipped by 7 bases and J by 9 bases; unmatched bases: 14. CDR3 bases: TGTGCCAGCAATCCACCGGACAGGGGGCTGGCCGGGCAGTACTTC. This gives the protein CASNPPDRGLAGQYF. Full variable domain (missing parts from reference TRBV28 and TRBJ2-7): DVKVTQSSRYLVKRTGEKVFLECVQDMDHENMFWYRQDPGLGLRLIYFSYDVKMKEKGDIPEGYSVSREKKERFSLILESASTNQTSMYLCASNPPDRGLAGQYFGPGTRLTVT.

This chain joins TRBV28 and TRBJ2-3; 7 bases are a match to TRBD2. CDR1 and CDR2 (germline): MDHEN, SYDVKM. This CDR3 has 15 residues. V gave up 3 bases and J gave up 0 bases; unmatched junction bases: 3. In DNA form, the CDR3 reads TGTGCCAGCAGTTTCCCTAGCGGAAGCACAGATACGCAGTATTTT. It translates to CASSFPSGSTDTQYF.

The chain combines TRBV5-1 with TRBJ1-4, with D possibly TRBD1 on 5 matching bases. The CDR3 length is 14 residues. The V end was cut by 4 bases, the J end by 8 bases, with 15 bases between. CDR1 is SGHRS and CDR2 is YFSETQ in the germline V gene. The CDR3 DNA reads as TGCGCCAGCAGCCCCTGGGGGGAGAGGGAAAAACTGTTTTTT. It yields the protein CASSPWGEREKLFF.

The chain combines TRBV10-3 with TRBJ1-6; 7 bases are shared with TRBD1. The CDR3 contains 14 residues. The J segment lost 7 bases and the V segment lost 10 bases, leaving 10 bases of the junction unmatched. The germline V gene has CDR1 ENHRY and CDR2 SYGVKD. CDR3 loop: CATTGDRPNSPLHF. For the CDR3, the DNA is TGTGCCACCACGGGGGACAGACCAAATTCACCCCTCCACTTT.

The chain recombines TRBV9 with TRBJ1-2; D possibly corresponds to TRBD1 (6 bases). The CDR3 covers 16 residues. Trimming took 0 bases from V and 7 from J, leaving 19 bases between them. Germline V gene sequence: CDR1 SGDLS, CDR2 YYNGEE. The chain's CDR3 is CASSVGTGPGGPGYTF. CDR3 DNA sequence: TGTGCCAGCAGCGTAGGAACCGGGCCTGGGGGCCCTGGCTACACCTTC.

DNA for the CDR3: TGTGCCAGCAGCTTGGTGGGGGGGTACACCGGGGAGCTGTTTTTT. It encodes CASSLVGGYTGELFF. The chain links TRBV5-4 to TRBJ2-2; 7 bases agree with TRBD2. With V trimmed by 0 bases and J by 3 bases, 2 bases remained unmatched. The CDR3 is 15 amino acids. Per the germline V gene, CDR1 is SGHNT and CDR2 is YYREEE (reference sequence).

This clone is a singleton in its sample. The gene calls are TRBV12-3 or TRBV12-4 and TRBJ2-1; tentative D call: TRBD2 (5 bases). CDR3 length: 11 amino acids. V shed 3 bases and J shed 13 bases, with 10 bases lying between them. The CDR3 region has the DNA TGTGCCAGCAGTTTCGGGGTCCCTCAGTTCTTC. Protein sequence: CASSFGVPQFF.

The chain recombines TRBV6-5 with TRBJ1-4, with a weak D call TRBD1 (5 bases). Germline CDR1 and CDR2: MNHEY and SVGAGI. The CDR3 length is 12 residues. V gave up 8 bases and J gave up 8 bases, with 12 bases separating them. CDR3 sequence (DNA): TGTGCCAGCGGAGGGGCGGGGGAAAAACTGTTTTTT. Translating gives CASGGAGEKLFF.

J is TRBJ1-2 and V is TRBV19; a possible D gene is TRBD1 (6 bases). CDR1 and CDR2 from the germline V gene are LNHDA and SQIVND (reference sequence). This CDR3 region has 13 residues. The germline V and J ends were trimmed by 10 bases and 2 bases, with 14 bases remaining between them. Here the CDR3 reads CATSRTDNYGYTF. The CDR3 region has the DNA TGTGCCACCTCCAGGACAGACAACTATGGCTACACCTTC.

The chain links TRBV24-1 to TRBJ2-7, with TRBD2 matching 7 bases. Trimming took 2 bases from V and 6 from J; bases not matched to a gene: 3. The CDR3 loop spans 13 amino acids. The germline gives CDR1 KGHDR, CDR2 SFDVKD. This CDR3 is CATSDWEGGEQYF. The CDR3 coding sequence is TGTGCCACCAGTGATTGGGAGGGAGGCGAGCAGTACTTC.

This sequence joins TRBV6-2 or TRBV6-3 and TRBJ2-7; maybe TRBD2 (7 bases). CDR3 length equals 13 residues. Per germline, CDR1 MNHEY and CDR2 SVGEGT. Trimming shortened V by 5 bases and J by 5 bases, and 13 bases separated the two germline ends. The CDR3: CASSIQGGNEQYF. CDR3 bases: TGTGCCAGCAGTATACAGGGAGGGAACGAGCAGTACTTC.

The J gene is TRBJ2-7, the V gene TRBV5-1; 7 bases agree with TRBD2. With V trimmed by 4 bases and J by 0 bases, 10 bases remained unmatched. Germline V gene data show CDR1 as SGHRS and CDR2 as YFSETQ. The CDR3 loop spans 16 amino acids. The CDR3 here is CASSLGRASGSYEQYF. Here the CDR3 DNA reads TGCGCCAGCAGCCTAGGGAGGGCTAGCGGCTCCTACGAGCAGTACTTC.

This clone has a single count. This rearrangement joins TRBV29-1 to TRBJ2-3; tentatively, D is TRBD1 (5 bases). V dropped 4 bases and J dropped 2 bases, with 13 bases sitting between them. CDR1 and CDR2 from the germline V gene are SQVTM and ANQGSEA. The CDR3 has 14 amino acids. CDR3 protein: CSVGRQSITDTQYF. DNA of the CDR3: TGCAGCGTTGGGCGACAGTCCATCACAGATACGCAGTATTTT.

V is TRBV28 and J is TRBJ1-2, with D tentatively TRBD1 (6 bases). There are 15 residues in the CDR3. Trimming left V 5 bases short and J 4 bases short, with 17 bases between. The germline V gene encodes CDR1 MDHEN and CDR2 SYDVKM. CDR3 sequence reads: CASSGRTVVGYGYTF. Written as DNA, the CDR3 is TGTGCCAGCAGTGGTAGGACAGTGGTAGGCTATGGCTACACCTTC.

The rearrangement uses TRBV7-2 and TRBJ1-2; 7 bases match TRBD1. The trim removed 1 base at V and 4 bases at J, leaving 3 bases unmatched. The germline CDR1 and CDR2 sequences are SGHTA and FQGNSA. This CDR3 is built from 14 residues. CDR3 nucleotide sequence: TGTGCCAGCAGCTTAGGTGGGACAGCCTATGGCTACACCTTC. Translated, it gives CASSLGGTAYGYTF.

The chain has TRBV18 and TRBJ1-1; TRBD1 matches at 8 bases. J gave up 2 bases and V 4 bases, and 3 bases lay outside the gene matches. The CDR3 has 14 amino acids. CDR1 is KGHSH, CDR2 LQKENI, per germline. CDR3 nucleotides: TGTGCCAGCTCACGGGGGACAGGCAACACTGAAGCTTTCTTT. Amino acids: CASSRGTGNTEAFF.

The CDR3 coding sequence is TGTGCCAGCTCAAGAATGACAGGGGAGAACACTGAAGCTTTCTTT. Encoded protein: CASSRMTGENTEAFF. J is TRBJ1-1 and V is TRBV18, with 8 bases matching TRBD1. The V gene end was trimmed by 5 bases and the J gene end by 1 base; junction bases not matched to a gene: 6. The V gene's germline CDR1 is KGHSH and CDR2 LQKENI. This CDR3 is built from 15 residues.

The V and J genes are TRBV5-1 and TRBJ1-3, with D hard to call. Germline V CDR1 and CDR2: SGHRS, YFSETQ. CDR3 length equals 15 residues. V was clipped by 1 base and J by 4 bases, with 12 bases between them. CDR3 loop: CASSLLTGTGNTIYF. The CDR3 DNA follows: TGCGCCAGCAGCTTGCTGACTGGTACAGGAAACACCATATATTTT.

The chain combines TRBV18 with TRBJ1-6, with TRBD1 matching 10 bases. The CDR3 totals 13 residues. Germline CDR1 reads KGHSH; CDR2 reads LQKENI. V dropped 8 bases and J dropped 10; count of bases not matched to a gene: 5. In DNA form, the CDR3 reads TGTGCCAGCGAAGGACAGGGGGACTCACCCCTCCACTTT. This translates into CASEGQGDSPLHF.

The CDR3 nucleotides read TGTGCCTGGAGTCGCGGGGCGAGAACTGAAGCTTTCTTT. Amino acids: CAWSRGARTEAFF. The chain carries TRBV30 and TRBJ1-1; maybe TRBD1 (5 bases). Germline-derived CDR1 and CDR2 are GTSNPN and SVGIG (reference sequence). The CDR3 runs 13 residues. The germline V and J ends were trimmed by 2 bases and 5 bases, with 12 bases remaining between them.

As DNA, the CDR3 is TGTGCCAGCAGCTTAGCCAGGGGGCATGGCTACACCTTC. This codes for CASSLARGHGYTF. J is TRBJ1-2 and V is TRBV13; 8 bases align to TRBD1. Germline V lookup: CDR1 PRHDT, CDR2 FYEKMQ (reference sequence). Trimming took 1 base from V and 6 from J; bases not matched to a gene: 1. This CDR3 has 13 residues.

The chain couples TRBV9 to TRBJ2-3, with D possibly being TRBD2 (6 bases). The CDR3 loop spans 16 amino acids. The V end was cut by 0 bases, the J end by 1 base, with 12 bases between. Germline V gives CDR1 SGDLS, CDR2 YYNGEE. In DNA form, the CDR3 reads TGTGCCAGCAGCGTAGTCGGAGGGTTTGGCACAGATACGCAGTATTTT. It encodes CASSVVGGFGTDTQYF.